This TCR beta chain is from a study of shared clonotypes between healthy human individuals. The authors split each subset's genomic DNA evenly across several immunoSEQ plates. Loaded into unsorted PBMC replicate PCRs was approximately 300 ng DNA, roughly 31,000 T cell genomes. Profiled with immunoSEQ multiplex PCR; TCRdb holds only in-frame clones, not every one. The table shows hundreds of thousands of clones, with roughly three quarters occurring only once. The receptor was isolated from a woman in her thirties or forties in good health. Some clones in this sample may be carry-over from other donors' samples. The sample comprised PBMCs.

The CDR3 is CASSASGGGQETQYF. CDR3 DNA: TGTGCCAGCAGTGCTAGCGGAGGCGGGCAAGAGACCCAGTACTTC. The chain carries TRBV6-4 and TRBJ2-5; 7 nucleotides match TRBD2. Unmatched junction bases numbered 7, after V lost 4 bases and J lost 2 bases. The CDR3 totals 15 residues. CDR1 and CDR2 (germline): MRHNA, SNTAGT.